This record concerns one TCR beta chain sequence. Sample time point: newly diagnosed GD, antithyroid drugs for less than 3 months. After RNA was extracted from PBMCs, the TCR library was made from it. The data originate from a study of regulatory T cells in long-lasting Graves disease. For the study at large: Newly diagnosed Graves' patients took antithyroid drugs under 3 months.

Trimming shortened V by 6 bases and J by 5 bases, and 23 bases separated the two germline ends. The CDR3 is 17 amino acids. Both iRepertoire HTBI primers and Arm-PCR of CDR3 regions were used to build the TCR beta libraries. Each CDR3 protein is one row after TCRdb ran MiXCR on the multiplex PCR reads. The sample has hundreds of thousands of distinct CDR3 sequences, about 16% seen once; the top ten hold around 25%. This same sample was also taken into another study, of T cells in Graves' hyperthyroidism and ophthalmopathy.

Sequenced material: peripheral blood mononuclear cells (PBMCs), taken at new diagnosis, from a patient treated with antithyroid drugs. This clonotype was obtained from a woman in her forties or fifties with Graves disease. The rearrangement joins TRBV12-3 or TRBV12-4 to TRBJ1-5, with unresolved D. CDR3 in amino acids: CASRAHRGSWNDQPQHF. Here the CDR3 DNA reads TGTGCCAGCAGAGCGCACCGGGGATCTTGGAACGATCAGCCCCAGCATTTT.